This passage covers 21 T cell receptor beta chains from one sample sequenced in a study of blood T cell repertoires in COVID-19 (TCRdb year 2020). The receptor library was made with the immunoSEQ multiplex PCR assay. In TCRdb, the immuneACCESS table is reduced to in-frame sequences with V and J assigned. These tables do not hold every clone; where another copy was compared, an unresolved V gene accounts for under half, and the others remain unexplained. The sample contains hundreds of thousands of clones, 80% of them found a single time. The top ten hold around 4.5% of the sample. The sample taken for sequencing was PBMCs or T cells enriched from blood (not recorded which). These receptors were obtained from a man aged 25-45 years with acute COVID-19.

The V call is TRBV5-1, the J call TRBJ2-7, with 13 nucleotides matching TRBD2. Germline-derived CDR1 and CDR2 are SGHRS and YFSETQ. V shed 4 bases and J 2 bases; nucleotides not matched to a gene: 6. This CDR3 spans 16 amino acids. The CDR3 protein is CASSLVGTSGTYEQYF. The CDR3 DNA reads TGCGCCAGCAGCCTGGTAGGGACTAGCGGGACCTACGAGCAGTACTTC.

The rearrangement uses TRBV28 and TRBJ2-7, with a tentative D call TRBD2 (7 bases). V dropped 11 bases and J dropped 2 bases, with 13 bases sitting between them. There are 12 residues in the CDR3. CDR1 and CDR2 (germline): MDHEN, SYDVKM. The CDR3 coding sequence is TGTGCCTGTCTGGGGGGGCCCTACGAGCAGTACTTC. It is translated as CACLGGPYEQYF.

This clone was observed once. CDR3: CAIKGTGDTEAFF. Here the CDR3 DNA reads TGTGCCATCAAAGGGACGGGGGACACTGAAGCTTTCTTT. The chain combines TRBV10-3 with TRBJ1-1; D may be TRBD1 (5 bases). The germline CDR1 and CDR2 sequences are ENHRY and SYGVKD. The CDR3 extends over 13 amino acids. Trimming shortened V by 7 bases and J by 3 bases, and 12 bases separated the two germline ends.

The chain combines TRBV6-4 with TRBJ2-7; D possibly corresponds to TRBD1 (6 bases). V was cut by 6 bases and J by 5 bases, with 20 bases left in between. The V gene's germline CDR1 is MRHNA and CDR2 SNTAGT. The CDR3 length is 15 residues. In DNA, the CDR3 is TGTGCCAGCAGCCCCCTTACAGGGTTTTCAGACGAGCAGTACTTC. As protein: CASSPLTGFSDEQYF.

J is TRBJ2-7 and V is TRBV19, with D tentatively TRBD2 (6 bases). The germline gives CDR1 LNHDA, CDR2 SQIVND (reference sequence). CDR3 length: 15 amino acids. V was pared by 1 base and J by 5 bases, with 15 bases between. CDR3 loop: CASSIGRQGGHEQYF. CDR3 DNA: TGTGCCAGTAGTATAGGTAGGCAAGGAGGGCACGAGCAGTACTTC.

The J gene is TRBJ1-5, the V gene TRBV28; 7 nucleotides agree with TRBD1. V shed 5 bases, J shed 7 bases, and the junction held 8 bases outside the gene matches. CDR3 length: 14 amino acids. Looked up from germline, CDR1 is MDHEN and CDR2 is SYDVKM. The CDR3 DNA sequence: TGTGCCAGCAGTATCACAGGGGTCAACCAGCCCCAGCATTTT. Protein sequence: CASSITGVNQPQHF.

The rearrangement links TRBV19 to TRBJ1-5; D gene uncertain. The germline V gene encodes CDR1 LNHDA and CDR2 SQIVND (reference sequence). The CDR3 loop spans 14 amino acids. The germline V and J ends were trimmed by 6 bases and 0 bases, with 9 bases remaining between them. This chain's CDR3 is CASSTEYSNQPQHF. DNA for the CDR3: TGTGCCAGTAGCACGGAGTATAGCAATCAGCCCCAGCATTTT.

V usage is TRBV6-5 and J usage is TRBJ2-7; 9 nucleotides agree with TRBD1. V lost 11 bases and J lost 7; bases outside the gene matches: 15. Germline V gives CDR1 MNHEY, CDR2 SVGAGI. The CDR3 extends over 14 amino acids. The CDR3 loop reads CAARRDRVLEEQYF. For the CDR3, the DNA is TGTGCCGCACGAAGGGACAGGGTTCTAGAGGAGCAGTACTTC.

V gene TRBV11-2 combines with J gene TRBJ2-5; 14 bases are shared with TRBD2. The CDR3 covers 13 residues. Germline V gives CDR1 SGHAT, CDR2 FQNNGV. Trimming at V came to 4 bases and at J to 10 bases, leaving 2 bases not matched to a gene. CDR3: CASSWTSGGLQYF. The CDR3 DNA reads as TGTGCCAGCAGCTGGACTAGCGGGGGGCTCCAGTACTTC.

The chain couples TRBV3-1 (or the pseudogene TRBV3-2) to TRBJ2-7, with D uncertain. The V end lost 1 base, the J end lost 0 bases, and 7 bases lay between the germline ends. The CDR3 length is 14 residues. CDR1 and CDR2 (germline): LGHDT, YNNKEL (reference sequence). The CDR3 loop is CASSQAAVSYEQYF. The CDR3 DNA is TGTGCCAGCAGCCAAGCTGCAGTCTCCTACGAGCAGTACTTC.

J is TRBJ2-1 and V is TRBV11-2, with a possible D match to TRBD1 (6 bases). CDR1 and CDR2 (germline): SGHAT, FQNNGV. The CDR3 contains 16 residues. V gave up 1 base and J gave up 5 bases, with 15 bases separating them. As DNA, the CDR3 is TGTGCCAGCAGCTTAGTAGGCAGGGGTCAGCACAATGAGCAGTTCTTC. As protein: CASSLVGRGQHNEQFF.

This clone was seen just once. V and J are TRBV19 and TRBJ1-5, with D unclear. Germline V lookup: CDR1 LNHDA, CDR2 SQIVND (reference sequence). The length of the CDR3 is 15 residues. Trimming shortened V by 5 bases and J by 0 bases, and 11 bases separated the two germline ends. The CDR3 loop reads CASSRSVNSNQPQHF. The DNA of the CDR3 is TGTGCCAGTAGTCGATCAGTGAATAGCAATCAGCCCCAGCATTTT.

With regard to this clone: This specimen includes other DNA sequences encoding the same CDR3. This rearrangement joins TRBV3-1 (or the pseudogene TRBV3-2) to TRBJ2-7, with D possibly being TRBD2 (6 bases). This CDR3 is built from 12 residues. Germline values: CDR1 LGHDT, CDR2 YNNKEL (reference sequence). Trimming removed 8 bases at V and 3 bases at J, with 11 bases between. The CDR3 nucleotides read TGTGCCAGCTCCCGCGGGGTCTACGAGCAGTACTTC. Amino acid sequence: CASSRGVYEQYF.

V gene TRBV7-6 combines with J gene TRBJ2-1; D is undetermined. From germline, CDR1 is SGHVS and CDR2 FNYEAQ. The CDR3 spans 15 residues. The V end was cut by 6 bases, the J end by 1 base, with 13 bases between. The CDR3 sequence: CASSPESPSYNEQFF. The CDR3 nucleotides read TGTGCCAGCAGTCCCGAGTCTCCTTCCTACAATGAGCAGTTCTTC.

V usage is TRBV7-9 and J usage is TRBJ1-1; D gene unclear. From germline, CDR1 is SEHNR and CDR2 FQNEAQ (reference sequence). This CDR3 region has 12 residues. With 5 bases removed from V and 2 bases from J, the gap between germline ends came to 6 bases. The DNA of the CDR3 is TGTGCCAGCAGCCCTTCCAACACTGAAGCTTTCTTT. Residues: CASSPSNTEAFF.

The count of this clone is one. The chain links TRBV19 to TRBJ1-5; a possible D gene is TRBD1 (6 bases). Germline V lookup: CDR1 LNHDA, CDR2 SQIVND (reference sequence). The CDR3 runs to 16 residues. V was pared by 3 bases and J by 1 base, with 13 bases between. CDR3 sequence: CASSIRQEPSNQPQHF. The CDR3 coding sequence is TGTGCCAGTAGTATCAGACAGGAACCGAGCAATCAGCCCCAGCATTTT.

The V call is TRBV6-5, the J call TRBJ1-2, with a weak D call TRBD1 (6 bases). V dropped 11 bases and J dropped 8 bases, with 15 bases sitting between them. The germline V gene has CDR1 MNHEY and CDR2 SVGAGI. There are 11 residues in the CDR3. The CDR3 region has the DNA TGTGCCTCAGGGGTGGGGCTGGGCTACACCTTC. This sequence encodes CASGVGLGYTF.

The V call is TRBV4-1, the J call TRBJ1-4, with 7 bases identical to TRBD1. V was clipped by 7 bases and J by 8 bases; unmatched bases: 7. This CDR3 region has 13 residues. The germline V gene encodes CDR1 MGHRA and CDR2 YSYEKL. CDR3 protein: CASTQGGEEKLFF. CDR3 DNA: TGCGCCAGCACCCAGGGGGGTGAAGAAAAACTGTTTTTT.

This rearrangement joins TRBV7-2 to TRBJ1-6; 9 bases match TRBD1. Germline V gene data show CDR1 as SGHTA and CDR2 as FQGNSA. The junction had 8 bases not matched to a gene; V was cut back by 1 base and J by 7 bases. The CDR3 has 17 residues. The CDR3 here is CASSLGGQGRKNSPLHF. In DNA, the CDR3 is TGTGCCAGCAGCTTAGGAGGACAGGGGCGAAAGAATTCACCCCTCCACTTT.

This sequence joins TRBV11-2 and TRBJ1-1; D may be TRBD1 (6 bases). With 4 bases removed from V and 8 bases from J, the gap between germline ends came to 20 bases. Germline CDR1 and CDR2: SGHAT and FQNNGV. The CDR3 runs 15 residues. CDR3 coding DNA: TGTGCCAGCAGCTCCGTATCTCAGGGGATTGGCGAAGCTTTCTTT. Its translation is CASSSVSQGIGEAFF.

This sequence joins TRBV19 and TRBJ1-1; 11 bases are a match to TRBD1. Germline V gives CDR1 LNHDA, CDR2 SQIVND (reference sequence). Losses at the gene ends were 10 bases for V and 5 bases for J; bases not matched to a gene: 6. This CDR3 is built from 13 residues. CDR3 region: CATFRDRGTEAFF. CDR3 sequence (DNA): TGTGCCACATTCCGGGACAGGGGGACTGAAGCTTTCTTT.